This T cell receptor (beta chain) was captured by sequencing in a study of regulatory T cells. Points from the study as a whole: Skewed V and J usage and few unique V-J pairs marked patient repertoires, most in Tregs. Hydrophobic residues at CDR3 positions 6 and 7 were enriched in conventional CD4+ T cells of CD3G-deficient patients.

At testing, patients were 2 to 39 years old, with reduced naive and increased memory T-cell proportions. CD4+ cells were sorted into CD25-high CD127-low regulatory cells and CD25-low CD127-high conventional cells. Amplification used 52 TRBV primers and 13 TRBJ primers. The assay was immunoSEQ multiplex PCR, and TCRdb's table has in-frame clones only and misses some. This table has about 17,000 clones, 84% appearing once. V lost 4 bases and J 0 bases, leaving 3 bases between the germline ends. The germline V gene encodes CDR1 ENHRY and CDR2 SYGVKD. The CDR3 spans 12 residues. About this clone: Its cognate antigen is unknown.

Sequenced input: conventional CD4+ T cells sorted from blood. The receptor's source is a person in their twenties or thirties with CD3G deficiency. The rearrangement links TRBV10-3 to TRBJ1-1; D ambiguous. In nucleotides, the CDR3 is TGTGCCATCAGTGCGCTGAACACTGAAGCTTTCTTT. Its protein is CAISALNTEAFF.